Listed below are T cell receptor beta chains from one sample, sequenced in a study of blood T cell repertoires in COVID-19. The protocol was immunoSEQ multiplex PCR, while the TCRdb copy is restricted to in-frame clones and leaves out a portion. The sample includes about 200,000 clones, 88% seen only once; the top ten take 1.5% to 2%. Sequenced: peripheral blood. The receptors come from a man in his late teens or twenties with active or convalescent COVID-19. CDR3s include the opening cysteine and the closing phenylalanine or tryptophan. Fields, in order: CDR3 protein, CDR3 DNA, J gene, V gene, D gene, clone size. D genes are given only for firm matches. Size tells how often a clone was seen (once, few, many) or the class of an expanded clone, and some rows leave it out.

CDR3 protein: CASSPQNEQFF
CDR3 DNA: TGTGCCAGCTCACCCCAGAATGAGCAGTTCTTC
J gene: TRBJ2-1
V gene: TRBV18
D gene: NA
clone size: NA

CDR3 protein: CASSSFLTGIDEQYF
CDR3 DNA: TGTGCCAGCAGCTCGTTCTTGACAGGGATCGACGAGCAGTACTTC
J gene: TRBJ2-7
V gene: TRBV5-5
D gene: TRBD1
clone size: NA

CDR3 protein: CASSFGGGTQYF
CDR3 DNA: TGTGCCAGCAGCTTTGGGGGGGGGACCCAGTACTTC
J gene: TRBJ2-5
V gene: TRBV13
D gene: TRBD2
clone size: few

CDR3 protein: CASSPYTRSGVNTIYF
CDR3 DNA: TGTGCCAGCAGCCCATACACTCGTTCCGGGGTAAACACCATATATTTT
J gene: TRBJ1-3
V gene: TRBV3-1/TRBV3-2
D gene: NA
clone size: NA

CDR3 protein: CSTGQNTGELFF
CDR3 DNA: TGCAGCACAGGACAGAACACCGGGGAGCTGTTTTTT
J gene: TRBJ2-2
V gene: TRBV29-1
D gene: NA
clone size: NA

CDR3 protein: CAIRTGDQSGYTF
CDR3 DNA: TGTGCCATCCGGACAGGAGATCAATCTGGCTACACCTTC
J gene: TRBJ1-2
V gene: TRBV6-5
D gene: TRBD1
clone size: NA

CDR3 protein: CASSIGQIAGDTDTQYF
CDR3 DNA: TGCGCCAGCTCCATCGGCCAAATAGCGGGAGACACAGATACGCAGTATTTT
J gene: TRBJ2-3
V gene: TRBV5-1
D gene: TRBD2
clone size: once

CDR3 protein: CASSLGGGGSRYEQYF
CDR3 DNA: TGTGCCAGCAGCTTGGGAGGGGGGGGATCCCGCTACGAGCAGTACTTC
J gene: TRBJ2-7
V gene: TRBV5-4
D gene: NA
clone size: NA

CDR3 protein: CASSPGGALGEQYF
CDR3 DNA: TGTGCCAGCTCACCAGGGGGCGCGCTGGGAGAGCAGTACTTC
J gene: TRBJ2-7
V gene: TRBV18
D gene: NA
clone size: NA

CDR3 protein: CASSFEGVGGAFF
CDR3 DNA: TGTGCCAGCAGCTTTGAGGGTGTGGGTGGTGCTTTCTTT
J gene: TRBJ1-1
V gene: TRBV5-6
D gene: NA
clone size: NA

CDR3 protein: CASSPPSRKNEAFF
CDR3 DNA: TGTGCCAGCTCACCACCGTCGAGGAAGAATGAAGCTTTCTTT
J gene: TRBJ1-1
V gene: TRBV18
D gene: NA
clone size: NA

CDR3 protein: CASSPRDRVNQPQHF
CDR3 DNA: TGTGCCAGCAGTCCAAGGGACAGGGTCAATCAGCCCCAGCATTTT
J gene: TRBJ1-5
V gene: TRBV27
D gene: TRBD1
clone size: NA

CDR3 protein: CASGLAGDYEQYF
CDR3 DNA: TGTGCCAGCGGACTAGCGGGAGATTACGAGCAGTACTTC
J gene: TRBJ2-7
V gene: TRBV10-3
D gene: TRBD2
clone size: NA

CDR3 protein: CSASRQGTYNEQFF
CDR3 DNA: TGCAGTGCCTCGAGGCAGGGCACCTACAATGAGCAGTTCTTC
J gene: TRBJ2-1
V gene: TRBV29-1
D gene: NA
clone size: NA

CDR3 protein: CASSQDPAGVLYNEQFF
CDR3 DNA: TGCGCCAGCAGCCAAGATCCTGCGGGAGTGCTCTACAATGAGCAGTTCTTC
J gene: TRBJ2-1
V gene: TRBV4-3
D gene: TRBD2
clone size: few

CDR3 protein: CASSPSSSGRYYEQFF
CDR3 DNA: TGTGCCAGCAGTCCGAGTTCTAGCGGGAGGTACTATGAGCAGTTCTTC
J gene: TRBJ2-1
V gene: TRBV6-4
D gene: TRBD2
clone size: NA

CDR3 protein: CASSSGQGSGQPQHF
CDR3 DNA: TGTGCCAGCAGTTCGGGACAGGGATCGGGTCAGCCCCAGCATTTT
J gene: TRBJ1-5
V gene: TRBV6-5
D gene: TRBD1
clone size: NA

CDR3 protein: CASSLVFSQEQYF
CDR3 DNA: TGTGCCAGCAGCTTAGTTTTTAGTCAAGAGCAGTACTTC
J gene: TRBJ2-7
V gene: TRBV7-2
D gene: NA
clone size: NA

CDR3 protein: CASSSVEETQYF
CDR3 DNA: TGTGCCAGCAGTTCGGTAGAAGAGACCCAGTACTTC
J gene: TRBJ2-5
V gene: TRBV12-3/TRBV12-4
D gene: NA
clone size: once

CDR3 protein: CASGQLQNTEAFF
CDR3 DNA: TGTGCTAGTGGTCAACTACAGAACACTGAAGCTTTCTTT
J gene: TRBJ1-1
V gene: TRBV12-5
D gene: NA
clone size: once

CDR3 protein: CASSPPGRGRDGYTF
CDR3 DNA: TGTGCCAGCAGCCCTCCCGGGCGGGGGCGAGATGGCTACACCTTC
J gene: TRBJ1-2
V gene: TRBV7-2
D gene: NA
clone size: once

CDR3 protein: CASGPPGPTGGELFF
CDR3 DNA: TGTGCTAGTGGTCCACCGGGACCTACAGGGGGGGAGCTGTTTTTT
J gene: TRBJ2-2
V gene: TRBV12-5
D gene: NA
clone size: NA

CDR3 protein: CASSVTRAGNTIYF
CDR3 DNA: TGTGCCAGCAGCGTAACCAGGGCTGGAAACACCATATATTTT
J gene: TRBJ1-3
V gene: TRBV9
D gene: NA
clone size: NA

CDR3 protein: CASSNPGNSPLHF
CDR3 DNA: TGTGCCAGCAGTAACCCGGGGAATTCACCCCTCCACTTT
J gene: TRBJ1-6
V gene: TRBV6-2/TRBV6-3
D gene: NA
clone size: NA

CDR3 protein: CASSVTGGSYEQYF
CDR3 DNA: TGCGCCAGCAGCGTTACAGGGGGCTCTTACGAGCAGTACTTC
J gene: TRBJ2-7
V gene: TRBV5-1
D gene: TRBD1
clone size: NA

CDR3 protein: CASSRTLEGGNTIYF
CDR3 DNA: TGTGCCAGCAGCCGAACCCTGGAGGGGGGAAACACCATATATTTT
J gene: TRBJ1-3
V gene: TRBV11-2
D gene: NA
clone size: once